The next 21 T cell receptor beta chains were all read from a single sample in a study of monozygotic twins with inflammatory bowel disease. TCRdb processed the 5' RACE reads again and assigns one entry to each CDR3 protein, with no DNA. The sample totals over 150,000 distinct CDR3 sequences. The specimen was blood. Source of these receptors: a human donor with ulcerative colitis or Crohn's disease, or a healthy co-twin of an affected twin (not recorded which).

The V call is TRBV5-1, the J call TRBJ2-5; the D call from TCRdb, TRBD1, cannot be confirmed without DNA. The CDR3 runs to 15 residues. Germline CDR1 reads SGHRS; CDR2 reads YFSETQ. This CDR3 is CASVEAGGSEETQYF. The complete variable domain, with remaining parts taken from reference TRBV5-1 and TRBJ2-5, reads KAGVTQTPRYLIKTRGQQVTLSCSPISGHRSVSWYQQTPGQGLQFLFEYFSETQRNKGNFPGRFSGRQFSNSRSEMNVSTLELGDSALYLCASVEAGGSEETQYFGPGTRLLVL.

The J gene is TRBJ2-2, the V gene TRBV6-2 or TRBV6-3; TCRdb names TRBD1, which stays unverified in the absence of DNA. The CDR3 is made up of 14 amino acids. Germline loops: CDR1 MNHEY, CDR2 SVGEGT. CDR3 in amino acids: CASGQWWGTGELFF.

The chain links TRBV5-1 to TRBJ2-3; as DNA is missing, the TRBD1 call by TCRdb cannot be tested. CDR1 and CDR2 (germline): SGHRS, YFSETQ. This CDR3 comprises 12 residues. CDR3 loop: CASSLEGRAQYF.

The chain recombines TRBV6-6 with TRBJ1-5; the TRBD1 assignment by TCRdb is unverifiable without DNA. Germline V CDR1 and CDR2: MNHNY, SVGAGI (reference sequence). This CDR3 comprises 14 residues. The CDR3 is CASNNRAGNQPQHF.

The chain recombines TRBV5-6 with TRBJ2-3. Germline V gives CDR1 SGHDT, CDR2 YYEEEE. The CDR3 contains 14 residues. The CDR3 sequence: CASSLTTATDTQYF.

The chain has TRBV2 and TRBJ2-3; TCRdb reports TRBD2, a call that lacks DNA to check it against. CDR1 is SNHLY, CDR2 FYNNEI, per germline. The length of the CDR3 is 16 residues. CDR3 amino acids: CASSGLASISTDTQYF.

This CDR3 reads CASSPGEARTELFF. V is TRBV5-1 and J is TRBJ2-2; checking the TCRdb D call of TRBD1 is not possible without DNA. Germline CDR1 and CDR2: SGHRS and YFSETQ. This CDR3 is 14 amino acids long.

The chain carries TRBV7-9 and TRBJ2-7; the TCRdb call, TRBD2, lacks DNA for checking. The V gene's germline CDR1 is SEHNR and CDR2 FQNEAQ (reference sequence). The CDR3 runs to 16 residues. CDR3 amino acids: CASSLVGGGDSYEQYF.

The CDR3 protein is CASSLGGTRSNQPQHF. The chain is built from TRBV12-3 or TRBV12-4 and TRBJ1-5. This CDR3 contains 16 residues.

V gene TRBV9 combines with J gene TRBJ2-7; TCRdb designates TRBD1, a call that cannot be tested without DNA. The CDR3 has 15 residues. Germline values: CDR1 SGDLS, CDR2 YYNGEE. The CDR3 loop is CASSVEGLPSYEQYF.

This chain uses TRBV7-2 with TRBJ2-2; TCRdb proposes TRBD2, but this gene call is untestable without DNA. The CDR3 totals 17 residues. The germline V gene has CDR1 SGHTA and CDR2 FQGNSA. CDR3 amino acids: CASSPRTSGRKTGELFF.

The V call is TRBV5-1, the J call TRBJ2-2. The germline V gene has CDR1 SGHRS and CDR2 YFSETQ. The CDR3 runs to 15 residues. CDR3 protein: CASSLEAMNTGELFF. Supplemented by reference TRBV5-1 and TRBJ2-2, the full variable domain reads KAGVTQTPRYLIKTRGQQVTLSCSPISGHRSVSWYQQTPGQGLQFLFEYFSETQRNKGNFPGRFSGRQFSNSRSEMNVSTLELGDSALYLCASSLEAMNTGELFFGEGSRLTVL.

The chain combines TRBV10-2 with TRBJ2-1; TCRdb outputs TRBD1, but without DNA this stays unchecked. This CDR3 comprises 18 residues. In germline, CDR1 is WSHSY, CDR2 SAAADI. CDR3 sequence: CASSDPLRRDRVMNEQFF.

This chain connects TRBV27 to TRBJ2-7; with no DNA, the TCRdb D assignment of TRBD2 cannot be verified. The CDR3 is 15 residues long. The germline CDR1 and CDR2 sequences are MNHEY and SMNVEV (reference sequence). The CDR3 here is CASSRLGLAFYEQYF.

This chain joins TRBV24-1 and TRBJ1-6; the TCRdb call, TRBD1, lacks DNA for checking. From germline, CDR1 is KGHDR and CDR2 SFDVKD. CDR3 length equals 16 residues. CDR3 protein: CATSDSRQGASSPLHF.

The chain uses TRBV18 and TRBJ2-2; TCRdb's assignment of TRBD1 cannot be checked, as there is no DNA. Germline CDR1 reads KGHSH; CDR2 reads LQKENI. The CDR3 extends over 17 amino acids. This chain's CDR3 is CASSRWDSLANTGELFF.

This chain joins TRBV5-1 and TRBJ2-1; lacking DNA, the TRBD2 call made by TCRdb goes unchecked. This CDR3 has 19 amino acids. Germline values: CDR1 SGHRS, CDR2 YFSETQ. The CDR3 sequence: CASSLIAGSNYRSYNEQFF.

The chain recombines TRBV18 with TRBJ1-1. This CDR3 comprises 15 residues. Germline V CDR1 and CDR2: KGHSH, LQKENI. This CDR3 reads CASSPPYGVLTEAFF.

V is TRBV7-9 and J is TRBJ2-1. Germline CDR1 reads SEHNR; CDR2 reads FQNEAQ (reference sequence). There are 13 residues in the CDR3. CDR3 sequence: CASSRPAYNEQFF. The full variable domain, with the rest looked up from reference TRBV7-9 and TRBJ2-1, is DTGVSQNPRHKITKRGQNVTFRCDPISEHNRLYWYRQTLGQGPEFLTYFQNEAQLEKSRLLSDRFSAERPKGSFSTLEIQRTEQGDSAMYLCASSRPAYNEQFFGPGTRLTVL.

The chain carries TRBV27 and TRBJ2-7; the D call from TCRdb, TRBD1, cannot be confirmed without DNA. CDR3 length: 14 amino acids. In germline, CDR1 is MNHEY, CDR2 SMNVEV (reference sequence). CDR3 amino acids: CASSLSGTKYEQYF.

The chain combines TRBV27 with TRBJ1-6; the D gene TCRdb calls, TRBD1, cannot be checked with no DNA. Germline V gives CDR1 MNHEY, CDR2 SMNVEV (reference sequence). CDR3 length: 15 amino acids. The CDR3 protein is CAGATGGAWNSPLHF.